These 8 T cell receptor beta chains were sequenced from one sample in a study of cytomegalovirus exposure and HLA in healthy donors. Vbeta (60) and Jbeta (13) primers were used in the PCR. Produced via immunoSEQ multiplex PCR; TCRdb's table is partial and in-frame only. The top ten clones hold 0.63% of a sample with about 200,000 clones, just over 75% of them seen once. The sequencing sample was made of PBMCs. These TCRs come from a man aged 18 to 29 in good health and CMV-seronegative.

The CDR3 spells CASSITGTSVGELFF. The CDR3 DNA reads as TGTGCCAGCAGCATCACCGGGACTAGCGTCGGGGAGCTGTTTTTT. This chain joins TRBV7-9 and TRBJ2-2; the match to TRBD2 covers 10 bases. J lost 7 bases, V lost 5 bases, and 7 bases had no gene match. Germline values: CDR1 SEHNR, CDR2 FQNEAQ (reference sequence). The CDR3 has 15 amino acids.

The CDR3 DNA reads as TGTGCCAGCTCACCAGATATTGTGAGAGATACGCAGTATTTT. Its protein is CASSPDIVRDTQYF. The chain recombines TRBV18 with TRBJ2-3; unclear D gene. The CDR3 consists of 14 residues. Germline CDR1 KGHSH, CDR2 LQKENI. The V end lost 2 bases, the J end lost 5 bases, and 11 bases lay between the germline ends.

The chain joins TRBV7-9 to TRBJ2-5, with D hard to call. The ends were cut back, 6 bases at V and 1 base at J, with 12 bases in the middle. This CDR3 has 14 residues. The germline V gene has CDR1 SEHNR and CDR2 FQNEAQ (reference sequence). Here the CDR3 reads CASSSYETQETQYF. The CDR3 DNA reads as TGTGCCAGCAGTTCCTACGAAACCCAAGAGACCCAGTACTTC.

The chain employs TRBV18 and TRBJ2-3; 11 positions agree with TRBD2. Germline values: CDR1 KGHSH, CDR2 LQKENI. This CDR3 spans 20 amino acids. J was trimmed by 2 bases and V by 5 bases; bases with no gene match: 18. The CDR3 DNA reads TGTGCCAGCTCAAGTCTAGCGGGAGGATCTGGAGCCTCACTCACAGATACGCAGTATTTT. This encodes CASSSLAGGSGASLTDTQYF.

This chain links TRBV4-1 with TRBJ1-2; D is ambiguous. Between the trimmed V and J ends, which lost 1 base and 1 base, there was a span of 7 bases. Germline V gene data show CDR1 as MGHRA and CDR2 as YSYEKL. This CDR3 contains 14 residues. CDR3 DNA sequence: TGCGCCAGCAGCCAAGCCCTCGTTAACTATGGCTACACCTTC. Its protein is CASSQALVNYGYTF.

The count of this clone is one. V gene TRBV15 combines with J gene TRBJ2-5; weak D call: TRBD1 (6 bases). There are 13 residues in the CDR3. V shed 3 bases and J shed 7 bases, with 12 bases lying between them. CDR1 LNHNV and CDR2 YYDKDF come from the germline V gene (reference sequence). The CDR3 DNA is TGTGCCACCAGCAGGGACAGCCCCAGGACCCAGTACTTC. This encodes CATSRDSPRTQYF.

The J gene is TRBJ1-5, the V gene TRBV19; unclear D gene. The CDR3 is 16 amino acids. In germline, CDR1 is LNHDA, CDR2 SQIVND (reference sequence). V was shortened by 2 bases and J by 0 bases, with 11 bases between the two germline ends. CDR3 nucleotides: TGTGCCAGTAGTATAAAGCGCAGTAATAGCAATCAGCCCCAGCATTTT. As protein: CASSIKRSNSNQPQHF.

The chain joins TRBV4-1 to TRBJ2-7; TRBD1 agrees at 10 bases. The CDR3 is made up of 16 amino acids. Germline V gene data show CDR1 as MGHRA and CDR2 as YSYEKL. V gave up 0 bases and J gave up 6 bases; unmatched junction bases: 8. CDR3 bases: TGCGCCAGCAGCCAAGATATGTGGGGACAGGGGTCCGAGCAGTACTTC. It specifies CASSQDMWGQGSEQYF.